This TCR beta chain was identified during a study of identical twins. A single record per CDR3 protein comes from TCRdb applying MiXCR to the 5' RACE reads. The profile shows about 430,000 distinct CDR3 sequences, around 18% of them singletons. With 4 bases removed from V and 1 base from J, the gap between germline ends came to 7 bases. From germline, CDR1 is KGHSH and CDR2 LQKENI. This CDR3 is built from 13 residues. The clonotype originates from a man aged 50 or older in good health. The V gene is TRBV18, the J gene TRBJ2-5; D gene unclear. Specimen: naive T cells sorted from blood. The CDR3 sequence is CASSRPTQETQYF. Here the CDR3 DNA reads TGTGCCAGCTCACGGCCTACCCAAGAGACCCAGTACTTC.